This record covers a single TCR beta chain. The data belong to a study of blood T cell repertoires in COVID-19. Authors' methods: Estimation of nucleated cell counts was performed using reference gene primer amplification. The protocol was immunoSEQ multiplex PCR, while the TCRdb copy is restricted to in-frame clones and leaves out a portion. The V and J calls and clone size are taken from that table; D and trimming were inferred from the DNA. The table lists approximately 140,000 clones, roughly 85% of them singletons. J was trimmed by 4 bases and V by 1 base; bases with no gene match: 3. The CDR3 runs to 15 residues. Per germline, CDR1 SGHVS and CDR2 FNYEAQ.

The genes are TRBV7-6 and TRBJ2-3; 9 bases agree with TRBD2. The sequence was collected from a man aged 70 or older with acute or convalescent COVID-19. Sequencing was performed on peripheral blood. CDR3 in amino acids: CASSLGVAGADTQYF. Written as DNA, the CDR3 is TGTGCCAGCAGCTTAGGGGTAGCGGGAGCAGATACGCAGTATTTT.